The rows below give T cell receptor beta chains drawn from one sample of a study of shared clonotypes between healthy human individuals. The protocol was immunoSEQ multiplex PCR, while the TCRdb copy is restricted to in-frame clones and leaves out a portion. The sample includes about 2.2 million clones, 93% of them seen just once. Sequencing input: naive CD8+ T cells from PBMCs. Every receptor here comes from a man younger than 35 in good health. Some clones in this sample may be carry-over from other donors' samples. Both conserved end residues are part of each CDR3. D genes are given only for firm matches. Part of the rows lack a size; the others show once, few, many or a class for expanded clones.

len: 14
abundance: .
d_gene: TRBD2
v_gene: TRBV10-3
j_gene: TRBJ2-2
CDR3aa: CAMTSGPNTGELFF
CDR3nt: TGTGCCATGACTAGCGGGCCTAACACCGGGGAGCTGTTTTTT

len: 13
abundance: .
d_gene: .
v_gene: TRBV5-1
j_gene: TRBJ2-7
CDR3aa: CASSDGQPFEQYF
CDR3nt: TGCGCCAGCAGCGATGGACAGCCTTTCGAGCAGTACTTC

len: 15
abundance: once
d_gene: TRBD1
v_gene: TRBV27
j_gene: TRBJ1-2
CDR3aa: CASRPQGMMMHGYTF
CDR3nt: TGTGCCAGCAGGCCACAGGGGATGATGATGCATGGCTACACCTTC

len: 16
abundance: .
d_gene: TRBD2
v_gene: TRBV10-3
j_gene: TRBJ2-3
CDR3aa: CAIRPRGTSDADTQYF
CDR3nt: TGTGCCATCAGACCCCGCGGGACTAGCGACGCAGATACGCAGTATTTT

len: 15
abundance: .
d_gene: TRBD2
v_gene: TRBV5-1
j_gene: TRBJ2-1
CDR3aa: CASSWVRELHNEQFF
CDR3nt: TGCGCCAGCAGCTGGGTGCGGGAGTTACACAATGAGCAGTTCTTC

len: 14
abundance: .
d_gene: TRBD1
v_gene: TRBV27
j_gene: TRBJ2-7
CDR3aa: CASSRAGGGYEQYF
CDR3nt: TGTGCCAGCAGTCGGGCAGGGGGCGGGTACGAGCAGTACTTC

len: 13
abundance: .
d_gene: .
v_gene: TRBV6-6
j_gene: TRBJ2-2
CDR3aa: CASSYSNTGELFF
CDR3nt: TGTGCCAGCAGTTACTCGAACACCGGGGAGCTGTTTTTT

len: 13
abundance: .
d_gene: TRBD1
v_gene: TRBV6-1
j_gene: TRBJ2-7
CDR3aa: CASRGQGSLEQYF
CDR3nt: TGTGCCAGCAGGGGACAGGGTTCCCTCGAGCAGTACTTC

len: 14
abundance: .
d_gene: TRBD1
v_gene: TRBV5-1
j_gene: TRBJ1-1
CDR3aa: CASSIGQGLTEAFF
CDR3nt: TGCGCCAGCAGCATAGGACAGGGCTTGACTGAAGCTTTCTTT

len: 14
abundance: .
d_gene: TRBD2
v_gene: TRBV28
j_gene: TRBJ2-7
CDR3aa: CASQVRGTVYEQYF
CDR3nt: TGTGCCAGCCAAGTGCGGGGGACCGTCTACGAGCAGTACTTC

len: 14
abundance: .
d_gene: .
v_gene: TRBV25-1
j_gene: TRBJ1-2
CDR3aa: CASTHSGAFYGYTF
CDR3nt: TGTGCCAGCACCCACTCCGGGGCGTTCTATGGCTACACCTTC

len: 14
abundance: once
d_gene: TRBD1
v_gene: TRBV4-2
j_gene: TRBJ2-7
CDR3aa: CASSQVGQVYEQYF
CDR3nt: TGTGCCAGCAGCCAAGTGGGACAGGTCTACGAGCAGTACTTC

len: 14
abundance: once
d_gene: .
v_gene: TRBV9
j_gene: TRBJ1-5
CDR3aa: CASSASGNGQPQHF
CDR3nt: TGTGCCAGCAGCGCCTCTGGGAACGGGCAGCCCCAGCATTTT

len: 16
abundance: .
d_gene: .
v_gene: TRBV4-2
j_gene: TRBJ1-2
CDR3aa: CASSLSRDYLNYGYTF
CDR3nt: TGTGCCAGCAGTCTCAGTCGTGACTACCTTAACTATGGCTACACCTTC

len: 15
abundance: once
d_gene: TRBD2
v_gene: TRBV5-1
j_gene: TRBJ2-7
CDR3aa: CASSFVAGGRDEQYF
CDR3nt: TGCGCCAGCAGCTTCGTAGCGGGAGGGCGTGACGAGCAGTACTTC

len: 14
abundance: .
d_gene: .
v_gene: TRBV7-8
j_gene: TRBJ1-5
CDR3aa: CASSLGKSNQPQHF
CDR3nt: TGTGCCAGCAGCTTGGGGAAGAGCAATCAGCCCCAGCATTTT

len: 17
abundance: .
d_gene: TRBD1
v_gene: TRBV2
j_gene: TRBJ1-5
CDR3aa: CASSEALQGVWDQPQHF
CDR3nt: TGTGCCAGCAGTGAAGCGCTTCAGGGGGTGTGGGATCAGCCCCAGCATTTT

len: 16
abundance: .
d_gene: TRBD2
v_gene: TRBV9
j_gene: TRBJ2-1
CDR3aa: CASSSRTSGPRNEQFF
CDR3nt: TGTGCCAGCAGCTCCCGGACTAGCGGACCACGGAATGAGCAGTTCTTC

len: 16
abundance: .
d_gene: TRBD2
v_gene: TRBV27
j_gene: TRBJ2-7
CDR3aa: CASSPSGGALSYEQYF
CDR3nt: TGTGCCAGCAGTCCATCGGGGGGGGCGCTGTCCTACGAGCAGTACTTC

len: 13
abundance: .
d_gene: TRBD2
v_gene: TRBV11-2
j_gene: TRBJ2-3
CDR3aa: CASSHAGEPTQYF
CDR3nt: TGTGCCAGCAGCCACGCGGGGGAACCGACGCAGTATTTT

len: 15
abundance: .
d_gene: TRBD2
v_gene: TRBV27
j_gene: TRBJ2-7
CDR3aa: CASSLSRSGVLEQYF
CDR3nt: TGTGCCAGCAGTTTATCGCGTAGCGGGGTGCTCGAGCAGTACTTC

len: 15
abundance: .
d_gene: TRBD1
v_gene: TRBV5-8
j_gene: TRBJ1-5
CDR3aa: CASSLWDRENQPQHF
CDR3nt: TGTGCCAGCAGCCTCTGGGACAGGGAAAATCAGCCCCAGCATTTT

len: 18
abundance: .
d_gene: TRBD2
v_gene: TRBV4-3
j_gene: TRBJ2-1
CDR3aa: CASSQDISGRESWNEQFF
CDR3nt: TGCGCCAGCAGCCAAGATATTAGCGGGAGAGAGTCCTGGAATGAGCAGTTCTTC

len: 18
abundance: .
d_gene: TRBD2
v_gene: TRBV4-1
j_gene: TRBJ2-1
CDR3aa: CASSYLLAGGGGYNEQFF
CDR3nt: TGCGCCAGCAGCTATTTGCTAGCGGGAGGGGGGGGCTACAATGAGCAGTTCTTC

len: 16
abundance: .
d_gene: TRBD2
v_gene: TRBV28
j_gene: TRBJ2-1
CDR3aa: CASGTSGRGLHNEQFF
CDR3nt: TGTGCCAGCGGGACTAGCGGGAGGGGGCTACACAATGAGCAGTTCTTC

len: 15
abundance: .
d_gene: .
v_gene: TRBV7-2
j_gene: TRBJ2-7
CDR3aa: CASSLWFPGAYEQYF
CDR3nt: TGTGCCAGCAGCTTATGGTTCCCAGGAGCCTACGAGCAGTACTTC

len: 13
abundance: .
d_gene: .
v_gene: TRBV27
j_gene: TRBJ1-2
CDR3aa: CASSQDGFYGYTF
CDR3nt: TGTGCCAGCAGTCAGGACGGATTCTATGGCTACACCTTC

len: 15
abundance: .
d_gene: TRBD1
v_gene: TRBV19
j_gene: TRBJ1-1
CDR3aa: CASKWGPGTGTEAFF
CDR3nt: TGTGCCAGTAAGTGGGGACCCGGGACAGGCACTGAAGCTTTCTTT

len: 14
abundance: .
d_gene: .
v_gene: TRBV6-6
j_gene: TRBJ1-2
CDR3aa: CASSSYRALNGYTF
CDR3nt: TGTGCCAGCAGTTCATATCGGGCGCTTAATGGCTACACCTTC

len: 9
abundance: .
d_gene: .
v_gene: TRBV7-9
j_gene: TRBJ2-1
CDR3aa: CASGQEQFF
CDR3nt: TGTGCCAGCGGACAGGAGCAGTTCTTC

len: 15
abundance: .
d_gene: .
v_gene: TRBV4-3
j_gene: TRBJ2-5
CDR3aa: CASSQHTEPQETQYF
CDR3nt: TGCGCCAGCAGCCAACATACAGAACCGCAAGAGACCCAGTACTTC

len: 10
abundance: .
d_gene: .
v_gene: TRBV2
j_gene: TRBJ2-7
CDR3aa: CATYTGEWYF
CDR3nt: TGTGCCACTTACACCGGAGAATGGTACTTC

len: 13
abundance: once
d_gene: TRBD1
v_gene: TRBV6-9
j_gene: TRBJ2-7
CDR3aa: CASLDRELYEQYF
CDR3nt: TGTGCCAGCCTGGACAGGGAATTATACGAGCAGTACTTC

len: 15
abundance: .
d_gene: TRBD2
v_gene: TRBV28
j_gene: TRBJ2-7
CDR3aa: CASSFGLAGYYEQYF
CDR3nt: TGTGCCAGCAGTTTCGGACTAGCGGGCTACTACGAGCAGTACTTC

len: 15
abundance: .
d_gene: TRBD2
v_gene: TRBV9
j_gene: TRBJ2-1
CDR3aa: CASSVGGTRYNEQFF
CDR3nt: TGTGCCAGCAGCGTAGGGGGGACTAGATACAATGAGCAGTTCTTC

len: 18
abundance: .
d_gene: TRBD2
v_gene: TRBV9
j_gene: TRBJ2-1
CDR3aa: CASSDSTSGSVSYNEQFF
CDR3nt: TGTGCCAGCAGCGACTCGACTAGCGGGAGTGTCTCCTACAATGAGCAGTTCTTC

len: 15
abundance: .
d_gene: .
v_gene: TRBV28
j_gene: TRBJ2-1
CDR3aa: CASSLMRNSYNEQFF
CDR3nt: TGTGCCAGCAGTTTAATGCGAAACTCCTACAATGAGCAGTTCTTC

len: 13
abundance: .
d_gene: .
v_gene: TRBV13
j_gene: TRBJ2-1
CDR3aa: CASSLGQFNEQFF
CDR3nt: TGTGCCAGCAGCTTAGGGCAGTTCAATGAGCAGTTCTTC

len: 12
abundance: .
d_gene: .
v_gene: TRBV7-9
j_gene: TRBJ1-1
CDR3aa: CASQRGPGEAFF
CDR3nt: TGTGCCAGCCAGAGAGGGCCTGGTGAAGCTTTCTTT

len: 15
abundance: .
d_gene: TRBD2
v_gene: TRBV29-1
j_gene: TRBJ2-1
CDR3aa: CSSNTGLAGVREQFF
CDR3nt: TGCAGCTCAAATACAGGGCTAGCGGGAGTCCGTGAGCAGTTCTTC

len: 15
abundance: .
d_gene: .
v_gene: TRBV5-6
j_gene: TRBJ2-2
CDR3aa: CASSFGVGGIGELFF
CDR3nt: TGTGCCAGCAGCTTTGGGGTTGGGGGCATCGGGGAGCTGTTTTTT

len: 16
abundance: .
d_gene: TRBD1
v_gene: TRBV7-9
j_gene: TRBJ2-1
CDR3aa: CASSSGQGISYNEQFF
CDR3nt: TGTGCCAGCAGCTCTGGACAGGGAATATCCTACAATGAGCAGTTCTTC

len: 15
abundance: .
d_gene: .
v_gene: TRBV4-1
j_gene: TRBJ2-7
CDR3aa: CASSQELGSRTEQYF
CDR3nt: TGCGCCAGCAGCCAAGAGTTAGGCTCCCGTACCGAGCAGTACTTC

len: 16
abundance: .
d_gene: TRBD1
v_gene: TRBV5-1
j_gene: TRBJ2-7
CDR3aa: CASSLGLDRGLHEQYF
CDR3nt: TGCGCCAGCAGCTTGGGGCTGGACAGGGGACTCCACGAGCAGTACTTC

len: 14
abundance: .
d_gene: TRBD1
v_gene: TRBV7-9
j_gene: TRBJ2-5
CDR3aa: CASSGTGAYETQYF
CDR3nt: TGTGCCAGCAGTGGGACAGGGGCGTACGAGACCCAGTACTTC

len: 13
abundance: .
d_gene: TRBD1
v_gene: TRBV19
j_gene: TRBJ2-2
CDR3aa: CASSKGGQGAGIF
CDR3nt: TGTGCCAGTAGTAAGGGGGGACAGGGAGCGGGAATTTTT

len: 16
abundance: .
d_gene: .
v_gene: TRBV7-9
j_gene: TRBJ2-3
CDR3aa: CASSFRRGGGTDTQYF
CDR3nt: TGTGCCAGCAGCTTCCGGCGAGGGGGAGGCACAGATACGCAGTATTTT

len: 14
abundance: .
d_gene: .
v_gene: TRBV2
j_gene: TRBJ1-5
CDR3aa: CASSTLPRNQPQHF
CDR3nt: TGTGCCAGCAGTACACTACCTAGGAATCAGCCCCAGCATTTT

len: 14
abundance: .
d_gene: .
v_gene: TRBV27
j_gene: TRBJ1-5
CDR3aa: CASSPRPHTQPQHF
CDR3nt: TGTGCCAGCAGTCCCCGGCCACACACTCAGCCCCAGCATTTT

len: 18
abundance: .
d_gene: .
v_gene: TRBV28
j_gene: TRBJ2-7
CDR3aa: CASSPRGGRSVSSYEQYF
CDR3nt: TGTGCCAGCAGTCCTAGGGGGGGAAGGAGCGTCAGCTCCTACGAGCAGTACTTC

len: 15
abundance: .
d_gene: .
v_gene: TRBV7-8
j_gene: TRBJ1-1
CDR3aa: CASSVPEGPSSEAFF
CDR3nt: TGTGCCAGCAGTGTGCCGGAGGGACCGAGCTCTGAAGCTTTCTTT

len: 14
abundance: .
d_gene: .
v_gene: TRBV11-2
j_gene: TRBJ2-7
CDR3aa: CASSLPRTSSEQYF
CDR3nt: TGTGCCAGCAGCTTACCCAGGACGAGTAGCGAGCAGTACTTC

len: 15
abundance: .
d_gene: TRBD2
v_gene: TRBV5-3
j_gene: TRBJ2-5
CDR3aa: CASPLGTSGRETQYF
CDR3nt: TGTGCCAGCCCACTCGGGACTAGCGGGAGAGAGACCCAGTACTTC

len: 14
abundance: .
d_gene: .
v_gene: TRBV5-1
j_gene: TRBJ2-5
CDR3aa: CASSIPDGQETQYF
CDR3nt: TGCGCCAGCAGCATCCCGGACGGCCAAGAGACCCAGTACTTC

len: 15
abundance: .
d_gene: .
v_gene: TRBV6-1
j_gene: TRBJ1-2
CDR3aa: CASSDGTESDYGYTF
CDR3nt: TGTGCCAGCAGCGACGGGACGGAGAGCGACTATGGCTACACCTTC